Listed below are T cell receptor beta chains from one sample, sequenced in a study of Ad26.COV2.S vaccination and SARS-CoV-2 variants. Here immunoSEQ multiplex PCR was the method, and the copy in TCRdb shows in-frame clones only, minus some. The table lists 410,000 or so clones, 80% to 95% of them singletons. This material consisted of peripheral blood, taken in a trial of Ad26.COV2.S vaccine versus placebo. These receptors all stem from a person between 18 and 60 years old who received the Ad26.COV2.S COVID-19 vaccine or a placebo. Both conserved end residues are part of each CDR3. Fields, in order: CDR3 length, J gene, clone size, V gene, D gene, CDR3 protein, CDR3 DNA. D genes are given only for firm matches. Not all rows give a size; the values are once, few, many and, for expanded clones, a class.

CDR3 length: 17; J gene: TRBJ2-1; clone size: once; V gene: TRBV28; D gene: TRBD2; CDR3 protein: CASRVGGTSGSLVEQFF; CDR3 DNA: TGTGCCAGCAGGGTAGGAGGGACTAGCGGGAGTCTAGTTGAGCAGTTCTTC
CDR3 length: 15; J gene: TRBJ1-3; clone size: once; V gene: TRBV7-2; D gene: TRBD1; CDR3 protein: CASSLAGTGGNTIYF; CDR3 DNA: TGTGCCAGCAGCTTAGCCGGGACAGGAGGAAACACCATATATTTT
CDR3 length: 17; J gene: TRBJ1-1; clone size: -; V gene: TRBV11-2; D gene: TRBD1; CDR3 protein: CASSLEGQGFLGTEAFF; CDR3 DNA: TGTGCCAGCAGCTTAGAGGGACAGGGATTTCTGGGCACTGAAGCTTTCTTT
CDR3 length: 16; J gene: TRBJ1-5; clone size: once; V gene: TRBV18; D gene: -; CDR3 protein: CASSLAGEASNQPQHF; CDR3 DNA: TGTGCCAGCTCACTTGCTGGGGAGGCCAGCAATCAGCCCCAGCATTTT
CDR3 length: 15; J gene: TRBJ2-3; clone size: -; V gene: TRBV4-1; D gene: -; CDR3 protein: CASSQENGITDTQYF; CDR3 DNA: TGCGCCAGCAGCCAAGAAAACGGGATCACAGATACGCAGTATTTT
CDR3 length: 19; J gene: TRBJ2-3; clone size: -; V gene: TRBV28; D gene: TRBD2; CDR3 protein: CASSLFLGLAGAIVDTQYF; CDR3 DNA: TGTGCCAGCAGTTTATTCCTAGGACTAGCGGGAGCCATAGTTGATACGCAGTATTTT
CDR3 length: 16; J gene: TRBJ2-1; clone size: few; V gene: TRBV11-3; D gene: TRBD2; CDR3 protein: CASSGPGLAGLNEQFF; CDR3 DNA: TGTGCCAGCAGCGGACCGGGACTAGCGGGGCTCAATGAGCAGTTCTTC
CDR3 length: 15; J gene: TRBJ2-7; clone size: -; V gene: TRBV7-8; D gene: TRBD2; CDR3 protein: CASKLFGGRGYEQYF; CDR3 DNA: TGTGCCAGCAAGTTGTTTGGCGGGAGGGGGTACGAGCAGTACTTC
CDR3 length: 15; J gene: TRBJ2-4; clone size: few; V gene: TRBV30; D gene: TRBD1; CDR3 protein: CAWSKTGGPRDIQYF; CDR3 DNA: TGTGCCTGGAGTAAGACAGGGGGCCCAAGAGACATTCAGTACTTC
CDR3 length: 15; J gene: TRBJ2-6; clone size: -; V gene: TRBV7-9; D gene: -; CDR3 protein: CASSLGTSGANVLTF; CDR3 DNA: TGTGCCAGCAGCTTAGGGACCTCTGGGGCCAACGTCCTGACTTTC
CDR3 length: 14; J gene: TRBJ2-7; clone size: -; V gene: TRBV10-3; D gene: -; CDR3 protein: CAISPAGAPSEQYF; CDR3 DNA: TGTGCCATCAGTCCGGCGGGGGCCCCGTCCGAGCAGTACTTC
CDR3 length: 15; J gene: TRBJ2-3; clone size: -; V gene: TRBV18; D gene: -; CDR3 protein: CASSPPSAGTDTQYF; CDR3 DNA: TGTGCCAGCTCACCGCCCAGCGCTGGCACAGATACGCAGTATTTT
CDR3 length: 10; J gene: TRBJ1-1; clone size: -; V gene: TRBV6-2/TRBV6-3; D gene: -; CDR3 protein: CASGQGEAFF; CDR3 DNA: TGTGCCAGCGGCCAGGGAGAAGCTTTCTTT
CDR3 length: 17; J gene: TRBJ2-1; clone size: once; V gene: TRBV3-1/TRBV3-2; D gene: TRBD2; CDR3 protein: CASSPSSGLAGAGEQFF; CDR3 DNA: TGTGCCAGCAGCCCGAGCTCGGGACTAGCGGGAGCGGGTGAGCAGTTCTTC
CDR3 length: 16; J gene: TRBJ1-2; clone size: -; V gene: TRBV5-1; D gene: TRBD1; CDR3 protein: CASSFSWTGQKYGYTF; CDR3 DNA: TGCGCCAGCAGCTTCTCCTGGACAGGGCAGAAATATGGCTACACCTTC
CDR3 length: 13; J gene: TRBJ1-1; clone size: -; V gene: TRBV19; D gene: -; CDR3 protein: CASSIRLNTEAFF; CDR3 DNA: TGTGCCAGTAGTATAAGGTTGAACACTGAAGCTTTCTTT
CDR3 length: 13; J gene: TRBJ2-6; clone size: -; V gene: TRBV19; D gene: -; CDR3 protein: CASSFWGANVLTF; CDR3 DNA: TGTGCCAGTAGTTTCTGGGGGGCCAACGTCCTGACTTTC
CDR3 length: 13; J gene: TRBJ2-1; clone size: -; V gene: TRBV7-9; D gene: -; CDR3 protein: CASSPPGRNEQFF; CDR3 DNA: TGTGCCAGCAGCCCACCCGGAAGGAATGAGCAGTTCTTC
CDR3 length: 16; J gene: TRBJ2-3; clone size: few; V gene: TRBV7-6; D gene: TRBD2; CDR3 protein: CASSLAVGRGTDTQYF; CDR3 DNA: TGTGCCAGCAGCTTAGCTGTCGGGAGGGGCACAGATACGCAGTATTTT
CDR3 length: 15; J gene: TRBJ1-5; clone size: -; V gene: TRBV29-1; D gene: -; CDR3 protein: CSVEDCQGPNQPQHF; CDR3 DNA: TGCAGCGTTGAAGATTGCCAGGGGCCCAATCAGCCCCAGCATTTT
CDR3 length: 21; J gene: TRBJ2-6; clone size: -; V gene: TRBV7-8; D gene: TRBD1; CDR3 protein: CASSLEARTGTVPSGANVLTF; CDR3 DNA: TGTGCCAGCAGCTTAGAGGCCCGGACTGGGACAGTTCCCTCTGGGGCCAACGTCCTGACTTTC
CDR3 length: 15; J gene: TRBJ2-1; clone size: -; V gene: TRBV19; D gene: -; CDR3 protein: CASSIPRAPYNEQFF; CDR3 DNA: TGTGCCAGTAGTATTCCGCGGGCTCCCTACAATGAGCAGTTCTTC
CDR3 length: 15; J gene: TRBJ2-2; clone size: -; V gene: TRBV7-2; D gene: -; CDR3 protein: CASSLNGLGTGELFF; CDR3 DNA: TGTGCCAGCAGCTTAAATGGGTTGGGAACCGGGGAGCTGTTTTTT
CDR3 length: 15; J gene: TRBJ2-2; clone size: -; V gene: TRBV4-3; D gene: -; CDR3 protein: CASSQDWQAAGELFF; CDR3 DNA: TGCGCCAGCAGCCAAGATTGGCAGGCGGCCGGGGAGCTGTTTTTT
CDR3 length: 14; J gene: TRBJ2-5; clone size: -; V gene: TRBV7-8; D gene: -; CDR3 protein: CASSLGSAKETQYF; CDR3 DNA: TGTGCCAGCAGCTTAGGATCGGCGAAAGAGACCCAGTACTTC
CDR3 length: 15; J gene: TRBJ2-1; clone size: -; V gene: TRBV9; D gene: TRBD1; CDR3 protein: CASSAGTGGYNEQFF; CDR3 DNA: TGTGCCAGCAGCGCCGGGACAGGGGGGTACAATGAGCAGTTCTTC
CDR3 length: 15; J gene: TRBJ1-4; clone size: -; V gene: TRBV18; D gene: -; CDR3 protein: CASSPAGYLDEKLFF; CDR3 DNA: TGTGCCAGCTCACCGGCAGGGTACCTGGATGAAAAACTGTTTTTT
CDR3 length: 12; J gene: TRBJ2-7; clone size: -; V gene: TRBV14; D gene: -; CDR3 protein: CASSQDFKVQYF; CDR3 DNA: TGTGCCAGCAGCCAGGACTTTAAGGTGCAGTACTTC
CDR3 length: 17; J gene: TRBJ1-3; clone size: -; V gene: TRBV19; D gene: TRBD1; CDR3 protein: CASQRPGDSHSGNTIYF; CDR3 DNA: TGTGCCAGCCAGCGGCCGGGGGACAGTCACTCTGGAAACACCATATATTTT
CDR3 length: 15; J gene: TRBJ2-3; clone size: -; V gene: TRBV7-9; D gene: TRBD1; CDR3 protein: CASSPRQGATDTQYF; CDR3 DNA: TGTGCCAGCAGCCCTAGACAGGGGGCAACAGATACGCAGTATTTT